The rows below give T cell receptor beta chains drawn from one sample of a study of Ad26.COV2.S vaccination and SARS-CoV-2 variants. The assay was immunoSEQ multiplex PCR, and TCRdb's table has in-frame clones only and misses some. The data contain about 410,000 clones, about 88% of them seen just once; the ten biggest clones take up around 1.9%. The sequencing here drew on peripheral blood, taken in a trial of Ad26.COV2.S vaccine versus placebo. The receptors originated from a person aged 18 to 59 who received the Ad26.COV2.S COVID-19 vaccine or a placebo. Both conserved end residues are part of each CDR3. The order of the fields is D gene, J gene, clone size, V gene, CDR3 protein, CDR3 DNA. D genes are given only for firm matches. The size of a clone is reported for some rows only, either as once, few or many, or as a class for expanded clones.

>TRBD2|TRBJ2-2|-|TRBV4-1
CASSYRTSGSAGELFF
TGCGCCAGCAGCTACAGGACTAGCGGGAGCGCCGGGGAGCTGTTTTTT
>TRBD1|TRBJ1-1|-|TRBV19
CASRDRLNTEAFF
TGTGCCAGTAGGGACAGGTTGAACACTGAAGCTTTCTTT
>-|TRBJ2-3|-|TRBV6-1
CASSEGISGTDTQYF
TGTGCCAGCAGTGAAGGGATTTCGGGCACAGATACGCAGTATTTT
>-|TRBJ2-1|-|TRBV5-1
CASSLVVGGSYNEQFF
TGCGCCAGCAGCTTGGTTGTGGGAGGATCGTACAATGAGCAGTTCTTC
>-|TRBJ2-1|-|TRBV30
CAWSVLGSLRLEEQFF
TGTGCCTGGAGTGTACTCGGGAGCCTCCGACTGGAGGAGCAGTTCTTC
>-|TRBJ2-5|-|TRBV3-1/TRBV3-2
CASSQAQGSWETQYF
TGTGCCAGCAGCCAGGCCCAGGGTTCTTGGGAGACCCAGTACTTC
>-|TRBJ1-4|-|TRBV11-2
CASSLRVRTVVFF
TGTGCCAGCAGCTTAAGAGTCCGGACCGTAGTGTTTTTT
>-|TRBJ1-2|-|TRBV28
CASSLRGGYYGYTF
TGTGCCAGCAGTTTAAGAGGGGGATACTATGGCTACACCTTC
>TRBD1|TRBJ1-4|-|TRBV30
CAWSRPGQGGEKLFF
TGTGCCTGGAGTCGACCGGGACAGGGGGGAGAAAAACTGTTTTTT
>TRBD1|TRBJ1-2|-|TRBV7-2
CASSLLGQGAGGYTF
TGTGCCAGCAGCTTACTAGGACAGGGGGCTGGGGGCTACACCTTC
>TRBD2|TRBJ2-2|-|TRBV24-1
CATSDPGLAGANTGELFF
TGTGCCACCAGTGATCCCGGACTAGCGGGCGCGAACACCGGGGAGCTGTTTTTT
>TRBD2|TRBJ2-1|-|TRBV20-1
CSASGGSRYNEQFF
TGCAGTGCTAGTGGCGGGAGCCGTTACAATGAGCAGTTCTTC
>-|TRBJ1-4|-|TRBV28
CASGRINEKLFF
TGTGCCAGCGGGCGGATTAATGAAAAACTGTTTTTT
>TRBD2|TRBJ2-7|-|TRBV30
CAWTITSGYEQYF
TGTGCCTGGACCATAACTAGCGGGTACGAGCAGTACTTC
>TRBD2|TRBJ2-2|-|TRBV28
CASSSRAGGRTGELFF
TGTGCCAGCAGTTCCAGAGCGGGAGGGAGGACCGGGGAGCTGTTTTTT
>-|TRBJ1-3|-|TRBV4-3
CASSQGTGKAGNTIYF
TGCGCCAGCAGCCAAGGAACCGGAAAGGCCGGAAACACCATATATTTT
>-|TRBJ2-7|-|TRBV30
CAWSLDYEQYF
TGTGCCTGGAGCCTAGATTACGAGCAGTACTTC
>-|TRBJ2-2|-|TRBV18
CASSPISGEAGELFF
TGTGCCAGCTCACCAATCTCCGGGGAGGCCGGGGAGCTGTTTTTT
>-|TRBJ1-4|-|TRBV5-5
CASSLDASANEKLFF
TGTGCCAGCAGCTTGGACGCAAGCGCTAATGAAAAACTGTTTTTT
>-|TRBJ1-5|-|TRBV27
CASSSLNQPQHF
TGTGCCAGCAGTTCCCTTAATCAGCCCCAGCATTTT
>-|TRBJ2-5|-|TRBV6-5
CASSPLTGSQETQYF
TGTGCCAGCAGCCCCCTGACTGGGAGCCAAGAGACCCAGTACTTC
>TRBD1|TRBJ1-4|-|TRBV30
CAWRSTGEGWEKLFF
TGTGCCTGGAGATCCACAGGGGAAGGGTGGGAAAAACTGTTTTTT
>-|TRBJ1-1|once|TRBV12-3/TRBV12-4
CASSQTATEAFF
TGTGCCAGCAGTCAAACAGCTACTGAAGCTTTCTTT
>-|TRBJ2-6|once|TRBV2
CARGGDTSSGANVLTF
TGTGCCAGGGGGGGGGACACCAGCTCTGGGGCCAACGTCCTGACTTTC
>TRBD2|TRBJ2-7|-|TRBV9
CASSVGLAAYEQYF
TGTGCCAGCAGCGTGGGACTAGCAGCCTACGAGCAGTACTTC
>TRBD2|TRBJ2-2|-|TRBV28
CASSLMGLAGNTGELFF
TGTGCCAGCAGTTTAATGGGGCTAGCGGGAAACACCGGGGAGCTGTTTTTT
>TRBD2|TRBJ2-7|-|TRBV5-6
CASSGTSASYEQYF
TGTGCCAGCAGCGGCACTAGCGCGTCCTACGAGCAGTACTTC
>TRBD1|TRBJ1-3|-|TRBV7-2
CASSLAGGAPSGNTIYF
TGTGCCAGCAGCTTAGCAGGGGGCGCTCCTTCTGGAAACACCATATATTTT
>-|TRBJ2-2|-|TRBV27
CASSLRAVRVNAGELFF
TGTGCCAGCAGTTTAAGGGCGGTCAGGGTAAACGCCGGGGAGCTGTTTTTT